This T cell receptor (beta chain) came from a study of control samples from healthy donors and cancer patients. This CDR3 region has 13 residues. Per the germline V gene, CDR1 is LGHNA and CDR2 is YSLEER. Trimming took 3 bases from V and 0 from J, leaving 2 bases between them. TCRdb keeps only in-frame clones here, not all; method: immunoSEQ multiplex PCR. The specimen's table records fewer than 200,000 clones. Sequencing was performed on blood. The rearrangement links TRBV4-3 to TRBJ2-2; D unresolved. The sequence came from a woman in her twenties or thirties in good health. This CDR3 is CASSQTNTGELFF. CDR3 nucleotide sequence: TGCGCCAGCAGCCAGACGAACACCGGGGAGCTGTTTTTT.